The entry that follows covers one T cell receptor beta chain sequence. The antigen is unknown. Produced via immunoSEQ multiplex PCR; TCRdb's table is partial and in-frame only. The table shows about 61,000 clones, with about four fifths occurring only once. V shed 4 bases and J shed 6 bases, with 16 bases lying between them. This CDR3 comprises 14 residues. CDR1 and CDR2 from the germline V gene are SGHTS and YDEGEE. Before sequencing, viral peptide pools were used by the ViraFEST assay to expand antigen-specific CD4+ T cells. A roughly 11-day culture period preceded the isolation of CD4+ T cells. The sample originates from a study of vaccination effects on CD4 cells after COVID-19. General study results and limits: Cross-reactivity with common cold coronaviruses was shown by only 1 of 255 vaccine-induced clones in healthy vaccinees.

This material consisted of CD4+ T cells from PBMCs cultured with HCoV-229E spike peptides, taken before COVID-19 vaccination. V is TRBV5-8 and J is TRBJ1-1, with D uncertain. This TCR was sampled from a human donor who received a COVID-19 vaccine. CDR3 sequence: CASSPQRGPAEAFF. CDR3 DNA: TGTGCCAGCAGCCCCCAAAGAGGGCCCGCTGAAGCTTTCTTT. Full variable domain (rest looked up from reference TRBV5-8 and TRBJ1-1): EAGVTQSPTHLIKTRGQQATLRCSPISGHTSVYWYQQALGLGLQFLLWYDEGEERNRGNFPPRFSGRQFPNYSSELNVNALELEDSALYLCASSPQRGPAEAFFGQGTRLTVV.